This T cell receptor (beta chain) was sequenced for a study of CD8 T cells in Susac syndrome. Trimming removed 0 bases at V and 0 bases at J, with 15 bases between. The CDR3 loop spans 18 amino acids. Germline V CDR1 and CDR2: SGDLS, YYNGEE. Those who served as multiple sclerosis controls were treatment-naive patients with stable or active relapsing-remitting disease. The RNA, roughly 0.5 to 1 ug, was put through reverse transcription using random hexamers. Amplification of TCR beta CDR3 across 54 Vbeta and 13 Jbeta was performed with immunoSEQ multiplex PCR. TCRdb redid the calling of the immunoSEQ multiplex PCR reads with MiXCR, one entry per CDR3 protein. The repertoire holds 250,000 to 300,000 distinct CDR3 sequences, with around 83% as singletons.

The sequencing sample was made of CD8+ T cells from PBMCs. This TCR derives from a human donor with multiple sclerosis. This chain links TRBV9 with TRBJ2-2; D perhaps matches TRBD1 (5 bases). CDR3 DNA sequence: TGTGCCAGCAGCGTAGCTCTAAGGGGCCCCGCGAACACCGGGGAGCTGTTTTTT. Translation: CASSVALRGPANTGELFF.